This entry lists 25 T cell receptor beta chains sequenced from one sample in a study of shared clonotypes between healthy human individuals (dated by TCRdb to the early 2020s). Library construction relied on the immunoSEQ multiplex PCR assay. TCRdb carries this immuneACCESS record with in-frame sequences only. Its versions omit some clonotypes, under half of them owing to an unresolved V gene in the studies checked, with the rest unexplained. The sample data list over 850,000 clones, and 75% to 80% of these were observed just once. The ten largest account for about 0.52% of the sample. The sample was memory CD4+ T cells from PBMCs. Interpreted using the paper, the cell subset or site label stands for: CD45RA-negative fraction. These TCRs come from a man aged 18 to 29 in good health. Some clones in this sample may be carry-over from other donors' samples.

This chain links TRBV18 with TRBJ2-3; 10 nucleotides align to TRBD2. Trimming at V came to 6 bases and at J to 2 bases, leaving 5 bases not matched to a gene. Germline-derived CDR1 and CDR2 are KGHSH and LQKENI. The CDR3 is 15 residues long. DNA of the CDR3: TGTGCCAGCTCCCCCACTAGCGGGATCACAGATACGCAGTATTTT. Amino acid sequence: CASSPTSGITDTQYF.

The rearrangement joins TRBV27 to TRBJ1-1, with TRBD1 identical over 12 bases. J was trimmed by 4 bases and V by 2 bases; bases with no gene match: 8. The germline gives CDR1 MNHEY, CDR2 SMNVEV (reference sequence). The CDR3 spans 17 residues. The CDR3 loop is CASSLNPGTGGGTEAFF. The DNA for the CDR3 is TGTGCCAGCAGTTTAAACCCCGGGACAGGGGGCGGCACTGAAGCTTTCTTT.

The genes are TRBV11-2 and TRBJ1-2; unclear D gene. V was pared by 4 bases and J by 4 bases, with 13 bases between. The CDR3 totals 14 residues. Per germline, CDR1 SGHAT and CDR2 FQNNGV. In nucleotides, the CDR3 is TGTGCCAGCAGCTCCCTTGAGCTTAGCTATGGCTACACCTTC. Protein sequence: CASSSLELSYGYTF.

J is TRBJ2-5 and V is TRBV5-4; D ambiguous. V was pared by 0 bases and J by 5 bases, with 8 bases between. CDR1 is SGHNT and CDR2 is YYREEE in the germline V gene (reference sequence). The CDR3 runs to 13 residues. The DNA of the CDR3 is TGTGCCAGCAGCTTGGTGGGTCTGGAGACCCAGTACTTC. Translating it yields CASSLVGLETQYF. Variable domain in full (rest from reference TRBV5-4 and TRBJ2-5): ETGVTQSPTHLIKTRGQQVTLRCSSQSGHNTVSWYQQALGQGPQFIFQYYREEENGRGNFPPRFSGLQFPNYSSELNVNALELDDSALYLCASSLVGLETQYFGPGTRLLVL.

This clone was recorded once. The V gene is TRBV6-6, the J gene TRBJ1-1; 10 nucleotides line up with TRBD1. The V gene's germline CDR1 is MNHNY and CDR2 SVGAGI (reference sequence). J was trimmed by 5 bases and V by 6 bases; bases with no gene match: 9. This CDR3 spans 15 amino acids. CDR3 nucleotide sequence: TGTGCCAGCAGCCACCGGACAGGGGGGAGGACTGAAGCTTTCTTT. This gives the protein CASSHRTGGRTEAFF.

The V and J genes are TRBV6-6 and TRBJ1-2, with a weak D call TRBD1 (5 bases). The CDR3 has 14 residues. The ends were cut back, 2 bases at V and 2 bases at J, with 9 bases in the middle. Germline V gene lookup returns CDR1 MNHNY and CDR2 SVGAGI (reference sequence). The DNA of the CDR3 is TGTGCCAGCAGTTACCCCGCAGGGAACTATGGCTACACCTTC. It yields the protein CASSYPAGNYGYTF.

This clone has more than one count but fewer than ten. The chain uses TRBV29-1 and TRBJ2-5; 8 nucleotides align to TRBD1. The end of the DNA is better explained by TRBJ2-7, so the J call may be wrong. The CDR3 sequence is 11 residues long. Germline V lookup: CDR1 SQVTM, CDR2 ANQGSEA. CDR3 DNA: TGCAGCGTAGACAGGGGCAACGAGCAGTACTTC. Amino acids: CSVDRGNEQYF.

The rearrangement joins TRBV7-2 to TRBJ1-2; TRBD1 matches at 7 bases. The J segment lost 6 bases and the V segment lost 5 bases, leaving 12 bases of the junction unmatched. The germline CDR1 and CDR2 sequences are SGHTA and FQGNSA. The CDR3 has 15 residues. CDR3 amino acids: CASSPQQGGIHGYTF. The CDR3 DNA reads TGTGCCAGCAGCCCCCAGCAGGGGGGGATACATGGCTACACCTTC. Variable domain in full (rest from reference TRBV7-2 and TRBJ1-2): GAGVSQSPSNKVTEKGKDVELRCDPISGHTALYWYRQSLGQGLEFLIYFQGNSAPDKSGLPSDRFSAERTGGSVSTLTIQRTQQEDSAVYLCASSPQQGGIHGYTFGSGTRLTVV.

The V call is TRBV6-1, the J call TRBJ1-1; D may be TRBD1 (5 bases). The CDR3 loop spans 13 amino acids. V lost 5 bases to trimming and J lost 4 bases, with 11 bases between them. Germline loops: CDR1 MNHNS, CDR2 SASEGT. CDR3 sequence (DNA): TGTGCCAGCAGTTCATCAGGGCGCACTGAAGCTTTCTTT. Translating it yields CASSSSGRTEAFF.

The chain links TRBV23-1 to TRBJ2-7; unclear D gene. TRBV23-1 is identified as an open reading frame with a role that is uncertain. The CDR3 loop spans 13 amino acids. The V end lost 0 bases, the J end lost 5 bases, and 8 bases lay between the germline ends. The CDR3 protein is CASSQSGSHEQYF. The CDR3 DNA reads TGCGCCAGCAGTCAATCGGGCAGTCACGAGCAGTACTTC.

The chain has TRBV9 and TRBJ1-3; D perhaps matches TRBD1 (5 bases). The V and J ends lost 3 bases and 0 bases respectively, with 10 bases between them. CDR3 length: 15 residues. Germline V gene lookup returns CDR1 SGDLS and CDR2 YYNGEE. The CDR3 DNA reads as TGTGCCAGCAGCGCGGGACGGAGCTCTGGAAACACCATATATTTT. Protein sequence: CASSAGRSSGNTIYF.

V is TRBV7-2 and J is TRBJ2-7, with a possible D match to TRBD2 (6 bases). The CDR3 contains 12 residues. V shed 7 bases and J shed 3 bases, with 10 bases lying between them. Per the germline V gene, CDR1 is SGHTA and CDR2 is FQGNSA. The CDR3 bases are TGTGCCAGCACCCAGGGAGGCTACGAGCAGTACTTC. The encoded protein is CASTQGGYEQYF.

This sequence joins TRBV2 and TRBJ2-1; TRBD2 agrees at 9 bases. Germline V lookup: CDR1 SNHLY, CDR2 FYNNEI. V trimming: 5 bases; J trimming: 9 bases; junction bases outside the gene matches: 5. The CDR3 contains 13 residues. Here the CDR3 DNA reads TGTGCCAGCAGTCCCGGGACTAGCACTGAGCAGTTCTTC. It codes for CASSPGTSTEQFF.

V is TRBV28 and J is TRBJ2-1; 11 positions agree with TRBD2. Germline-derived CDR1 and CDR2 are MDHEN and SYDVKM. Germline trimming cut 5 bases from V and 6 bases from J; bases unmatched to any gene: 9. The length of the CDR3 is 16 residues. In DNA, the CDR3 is TGTGCCAGCAGTCCCCTAGCGGGAGGATTTCGCAATGAGCAGTTCTTC. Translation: CASSPLAGGFRNEQFF.

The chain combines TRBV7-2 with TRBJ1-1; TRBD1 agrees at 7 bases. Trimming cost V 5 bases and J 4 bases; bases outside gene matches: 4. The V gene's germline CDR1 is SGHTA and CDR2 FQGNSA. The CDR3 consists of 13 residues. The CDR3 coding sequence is TGTGCCAGCAGCAGACAGGGTCGCACTGAAGCTTTCTTT. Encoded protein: CASSRQGRTEAFF. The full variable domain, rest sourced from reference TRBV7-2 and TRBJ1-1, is GAGVSQSPSNKVTEKGKDVELRCDPISGHTALYWYRQSLGQGLEFLIYFQGNSAPDKSGLPSDRFSAERTGGSVSTLTIQRTQQEDSAVYLCASSRQGRTEAFFGQGTRLTVV.

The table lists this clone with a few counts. The CDR3 DNA is TGTGCCAGCAGTCCGGGACAGGGAAATCAAGGTTCTGGAAACACCATATATTTT. Translation: CASSPGQGNQGSGNTIYF. The chain uses TRBV2 and TRBJ1-3, with 9 positions matching TRBD1. Germline assignment: CDR1 SNHLY and CDR2 FYNNEI. The CDR3 consists of 18 residues. V trimming: 5 bases; J trimming: 1 base; junction bases outside the gene matches: 12.

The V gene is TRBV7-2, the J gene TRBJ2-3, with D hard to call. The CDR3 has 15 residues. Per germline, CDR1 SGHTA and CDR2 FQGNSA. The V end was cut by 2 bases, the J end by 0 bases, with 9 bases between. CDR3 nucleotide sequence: TGTGCCAGCAGCTTAAGTGCGTTTAGCACAGATACGCAGTATTTT. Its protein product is CASSLSAFSTDTQYF.

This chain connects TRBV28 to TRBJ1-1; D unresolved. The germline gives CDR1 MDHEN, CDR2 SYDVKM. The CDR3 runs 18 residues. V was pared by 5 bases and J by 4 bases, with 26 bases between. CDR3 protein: CASSPLTRSRGIATEAFF. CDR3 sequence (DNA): TGTGCCAGCAGTCCGCTCACACGCTCCCGAGGTATCGCCACTGAAGCTTTCTTT.

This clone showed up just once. The DNA for the CDR3 is TGCGCCAGCAGCGATGGCTCGGGTGAAAAACTGTTTTTT. This gives the protein CASSDGSGEKLFF. The chain combines TRBV5-1 with TRBJ1-4; D is ambiguous. Germline V lookup: CDR1 SGHRS, CDR2 YFSETQ. V lost 4 bases and J lost 7, with 11 bases in between. The CDR3 is 13 residues long.

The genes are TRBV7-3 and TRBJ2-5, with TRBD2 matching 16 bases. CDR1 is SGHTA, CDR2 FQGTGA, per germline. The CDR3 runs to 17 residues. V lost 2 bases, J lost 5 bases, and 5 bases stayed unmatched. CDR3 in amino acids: CASSLAGTSGRAETQYF. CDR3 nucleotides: TGTGCCAGCAGCTTAGCGGGGACTAGCGGGAGGGCGGAGACCCAGTACTTC.

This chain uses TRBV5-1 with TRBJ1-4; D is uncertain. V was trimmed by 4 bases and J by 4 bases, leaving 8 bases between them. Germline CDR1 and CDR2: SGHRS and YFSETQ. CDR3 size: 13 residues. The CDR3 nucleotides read TGCGCCAGCAGCGGAGGGAATAATGAAAAACTGTTTTTT. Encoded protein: CASSGGNNEKLFF.

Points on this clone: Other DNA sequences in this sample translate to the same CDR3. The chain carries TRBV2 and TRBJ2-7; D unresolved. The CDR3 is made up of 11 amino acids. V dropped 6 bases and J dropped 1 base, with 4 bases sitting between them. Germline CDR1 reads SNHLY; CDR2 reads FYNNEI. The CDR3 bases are TGTGCCAGCAGCTTATCCTACGAGCAGTACTTC. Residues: CASSLSYEQYF.

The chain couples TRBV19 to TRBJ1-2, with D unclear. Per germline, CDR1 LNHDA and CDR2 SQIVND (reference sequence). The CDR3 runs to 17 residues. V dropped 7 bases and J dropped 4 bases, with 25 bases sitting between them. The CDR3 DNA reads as TGTGCCAGTACCAACCACCCCTTAGCGGGAGGTGGCTATGGCTACACCTTC. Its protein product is CASTNHPLAGGGYGYTF.

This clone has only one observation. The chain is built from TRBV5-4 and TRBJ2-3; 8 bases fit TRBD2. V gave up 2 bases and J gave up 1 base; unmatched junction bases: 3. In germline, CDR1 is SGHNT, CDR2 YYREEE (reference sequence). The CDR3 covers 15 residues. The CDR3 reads CASSLSGSGTDTQYF. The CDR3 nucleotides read TGTGCCAGCAGCTTAAGCGGGAGCGGCACAGATACGCAGTATTTT.

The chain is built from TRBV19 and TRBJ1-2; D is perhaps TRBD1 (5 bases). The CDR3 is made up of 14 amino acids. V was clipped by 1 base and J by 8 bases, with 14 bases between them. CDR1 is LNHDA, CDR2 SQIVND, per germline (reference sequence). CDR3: CASSIGDGSWGYTF. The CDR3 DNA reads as TGTGCCAGTAGTATAGGGGACGGATCGTGGGGCTACACCTTC.